Listed below are T cell receptor beta chains from one sample, sequenced in a study of T-cell reconstitution after alpha-beta-depleted transplantation in children. TCRdb fed the PCR reads into MiXCR, producing one record per CDR3 protein. The repertoire holds roughly 300,000 distinct CDR3 sequences, with 9.9% as singletons. The sequencing used PBMCs from the stem cell graft donor, collected from the stem cell graft. All receptors come from a human donor who donated a stem cell graft to a child with SCID. Both conserved end residues are part of each CDR3. D genes are given only for firm matches. Not every row has a clone size; where given, it reads once, few, many or a size class.

TRBD1,few,TRBJ1-3,TRBV9,CASSGWGGQTPTRTGNTIYF,TGTGCCAGCAGCGGATGGGGGGGACAGACACCTACCCGGACTGGAAACACCATATATTTT
TRBD1,.,TRBJ1-3,TRBV6-2/TRBV6-3,CASSYSNGQGSSGNTIYF,TGTGCCAGCAGTTACTCGAATGGACAGGGAAGCTCTGGAAACACCATATATTTT
.,many,TRBJ2-1,TRBV7-3,CASSAGPSYNEQFF,TGTGCCAGCAGCGCGGGACCCTCTTACAATGAGCAGTTCTTC
.,few,TRBJ2-3,TRBV13,CASSSETLKGADTQYF,TGTGCCAGCAGCTCGGAGACTCTCAAAGGGGCAGATACGCAGTATTTT
.,many,TRBJ1-1,TRBV7-2,CASSLVGGYTEAFF,TGTGCCAGCAGCTTAGTGGGGGGTTACACTGAAGCTTTCTTT
.,few,TRBJ2-1,TRBV5-1,CASSLRGKDEQFF,TGCGCCAGCAGCTTGAGGGGGAAGGATGAGCAGTTCTTC
TRBD1,.,TRBJ1-2,TRBV6-1,CASSVDRSNYGYTF,TGTGCCAGCAGTGTGGACAGGTCTAACTATGGCTACACCTTC
.,few,TRBJ2-5,TRBV12-3/TRBV12-4,CASSFMETQYF,TGTGCCAGCAGTTTCATGGAGACCCAGTACTTC
.,.,TRBJ1-5,TRBV20-1,CSASRDKKGPQHF,TGCAGTGCTAGCCGGGACAAAAAGGGGCCCCAGCATTTT
TRBD2,many,TRBJ2-5,TRBV12-3/TRBV12-4,CASGSGGAVMVETQYF,TGTGCCAGCGGTAGCGGGGGGGCCGTCATGGTAGAGACCCAGTACTTC
TRBD1,few,TRBJ1-2,TRBV3-1,CASSLGQGGDGYTF,TGTGCCAGCAGCCTGGGACAGGGGGGAGACGGCTACACCTTC
.,few,TRBJ2-3,TRBV7-3,CASEGLDTQYF,TGTGCCAGCGAGGGCTTAGATACGCAGTATTTT
.,.,TRBJ1-2,TRBV6-5,CASTKGAPYYGYTF,TGTGCCAGCACCAAAGGGGCGCCCTACTATGGCTACACCTTC
TRBD1,few,TRBJ1-5,TRBV12-3/TRBV12-4,CASSLARTGGGLTGNQPQHF,TGTGCCAGCAGTTTAGCTAGGACAGGGGGCGGATTAACAGGCAATCAGCCCCAGCATTTT
.,few,TRBJ1-1,TRBV25-1,CASSGGGRGAFF,TGTGCCAGCAGTGGGGGGGGTCGTGGAGCTTTCTTT
TRBD1,.,TRBJ2-1,TRBV3-1,CASSHRSRGQGLFF,TGTGCCAGCAGCCATAGGTCTAGGGGACAGGGTCTGTTCTTC
.,few,TRBJ2-3,TRBV6-5,CASSYLGGTQYF,TGTGCCAGCAGTTACCTTGGGGGCACGCAGTATTTT
.,.,TRBJ1-1,TRBV5-8,CASSLYEGIDTEAFF,TGTGCCAGCAGCTTATACGAGGGAATAGACACTGAAGCTTTCTTT
TRBD1,few,TRBJ1-5,TRBV12-3/TRBV12-4,CASSETGGGNQPQHF,TGTGCCAGCAGTGAGACAGGGGGCGGCAATCAGCCCCAGCATTTT
TRBD1,.,TRBJ2-2,TRBV3-1,CASSPTGTGVPGELFF,TGTGCCAGCAGCCCAACCGGGACAGGTGTTCCCGGGGAGCTGTTTTTT
TRBD2,many,TRBJ2-5,TRBV7-6,CASSLPGGWETQYF,TGTGCCAGCAGCTTGCCGGGGGGTTGGGAGACCCAGTACTTC
.,.,TRBJ2-3,TRBV3-1,CASSQFSGATDTQYF,TGTGCCAGCAGCCAATTTTCGGGGGCAACAGATACGCAGTATTTT
.,.,TRBJ2-1,TRBV20-1,CTPVQGGSGQQFF,TGCACCCCGGTGCAGGGGGGAAGCGGCCAGCAGTTCTTC
.,few,TRBJ2-7,TRBV6-5,CASSYDINEQYF,TGTGCCAGCAGTTACGACATTAACGAGCAGTACTTC
TRBD1,many,TRBJ2-2,TRBV5-1,CASRAGTANTGELFF,TGCGCCAGCAGGGCCGGGACAGCCAACACCGGGGAGCTGTTTTTT
TRBD1,few,TRBJ2-7,TRBV20-1,CSARGLGTGYYEQYF,TGCAGTGCTAGAGGTTTGGGGACAGGGTACTACGAGCAGTACTTC
.,few,TRBJ2-5,TRBV7-2,CASSLVSGRGQETQYF,TGTGCCAGCAGCTTAGTTAGTGGCAGGGGACAAGAGACCCAGTACTTC
.,few,TRBJ1-1,TRBV20-1,CSAKPTDTEAFF,TGCAGTGCTAAGCCCACAGACACTGAAGCTTTCTTT
.,.,TRBJ2-7,TRBV11-2,CASSLEASNYYEQYF,TGTGCCAGCAGCTTAGAGGCCTCCAACTACTACGAGCAGTACTTC
.,few,TRBJ1-3,TRBV6-5,CASSLTASGNTIYF,TGTGCCAGCAGTTTGACTGCCTCTGGAAACACCATATATTTT
TRBD1,.,TRBJ2-7,TRBV2,CASSGKGATYEQYF,TGTGCCAGCAGTGGCAAGGGGGCCACCTACGAGCAGTACTTC
.,many,TRBJ2-6,TRBV6-5,CASSIQISGANVLTF,TGTGCCAGCAGTATACAGATCTCTGGGGCCAACGTCCTGACTTTC
.,.,TRBJ1-1,TRBV6-1,CASSATGKNTEAFF,TGTGCCAGCAGTGCCACCGGGAAGAACACTGAAGCTTTCTTT
TRBD1,many,TRBJ2-1,TRBV4-1,CASSQDQGASYNEQFF,TGCGCCAGCAGCCAAGATCAGGGGGCATCCTACAATGAGCAGTTCTTC
TRBD2,few,TRBJ2-7,TRBV27,CASSSGNHYEQYF,TGTGCCAGCAGTAGCGGGAACCACTACGAGCAGTACTTC
.,.,TRBJ2-7,TRBV11-2,CASSFSLEVYEQYF,TGTGCCAGCAGCTTTTCTTTAGAGGTCTACGAGCAGTACTTC
.,.,TRBJ1-6,TRBV27,CASSLDYDSYNSPLHF,TGTGCCAGCAGTCTGGACTACGACTCCTATAATTCACCCCTCCACTTT
TRBD2,.,TRBJ2-2,TRBV20-1,CSARQAGARTGELFF,TGCAGTGCTAGGCAAGCGGGGGCTCGGACCGGGGAGCTGTTTTTT
TRBD1,.,TRBJ1-1,TRBV14,CASSQTGTGVMNTEAFF,TGTGCCAGCAGCCAAACCGGGACAGGGGTGATGAACACTGAAGCTTTCTTT
.,few,TRBJ1-5,TRBV6-5,CASSYWESNQPQHF,TGTGCCAGCAGTTACTGGGAAAGCAATCAGCCCCAGCATTTT
TRBD2,.,TRBJ2-3,TRBV7-9,CASSLGGGALDTQYF,TGTGCCAGCAGCTTAGGCGGGGGGGCCCTAGATACGCAGTATTTT
.,.,TRBJ1-2,TRBV7-9,CASSLDSDYGYTF,TGTGCCAGCAGCTTAGACAGTGACTATGGCTACACCTTC
TRBD1,many,TRBJ2-1,TRBV7-3,CASSLGGQGGNEQFF,TGTGCCAGCAGCTTAGGGGGACAGGGCGGCAATGAGCAGTTCTTC
.,many,TRBJ2-7,TRBV7-9,CASSPVDSSYEQYF,TGTGCCAGCAGCCCAGTGGACAGCTCCTACGAGCAGTACTTC
.,few,TRBJ1-1,TRBV11-3,CASSGGLNTEAFF,TGTGCCAGCAGCGGGGGGCTGAACACTGAAGCTTTCTTT
.,few,TRBJ1-1,TRBV29-1,CSVGGANTEAFF,TGCAGCGTTGGGGGGGCTAACACTGAAGCTTTCTTT
TRBD1,many,TRBJ1-2,TRBV5-4,CASSLIVTGTGEWGYTF,TGTGCCAGCAGCTTGATTGTAACAGGGACAGGGGAATGGGGCTACACCTTC
.,.,TRBJ2-7,TRBV5-1,CASSWDRNRATYEQYF,TGCGCCAGCAGCTGGGACCGGAACCGAGCCACCTACGAGCAGTACTTC
TRBD1,.,TRBJ1-1,TRBV5-1,CASSSGQGMNTEAFF,TGCGCCAGCAGCTCCGGACAGGGTATGAACACTGAAGCTTTCTTT
TRBD1,.,TRBJ2-3,TRBV20-1,CSARDPLGQGGGTQYF,TGCAGTGCTAGAGACCCCCTCGGACAGGGTGGTGGTACGCAGTATTTT
.,many,TRBJ2-7,TRBV2,CASRNRGNYEQYF,TGTGCCAGCAGGAACCGGGGTAACTACGAGCAGTACTTC
.,.,TRBJ2-5,TRBV7-3,CASSPGLKETQHF,TGTGCCAGCTCCCCCGGGCTTAAAGAGACCCAGCACTTC
TRBD2,.,TRBJ2-3,TRBV27,CASSLGRLAGLAGTDTQYF,TGTGCCAGCAGTCTGGGTAGGCTAGCGGGGCTGGCTGGCACAGATACGCAGTATTTT
.,few,TRBJ2-7,TRBV7-8,CASSLTSVSGVGEQYF,TGTGCCAGCAGCTTGACTTCGGTTTCTGGGGTTGGCGAGCAGTACTTC
.,.,TRBJ1-4,TRBV20-1,CSAGGGLGEKLFF,TGCAGTGCTGGCGGCGGGCTAGGCGAAAAACTGTTTTTT
.,.,TRBJ2-7,TRBV15,CATSRDRIGWVSYEQYF,TGTGCCACCAGCAGAGATCGAATCGGGTGGGTTTCCTACGAGCAGTACTTC
.,few,TRBJ2-7,TRBV2,CASSPRLFYEQYF,TGTGCCAGCAGCCCTCGCCTCTTTTACGAGCAGTACTTC